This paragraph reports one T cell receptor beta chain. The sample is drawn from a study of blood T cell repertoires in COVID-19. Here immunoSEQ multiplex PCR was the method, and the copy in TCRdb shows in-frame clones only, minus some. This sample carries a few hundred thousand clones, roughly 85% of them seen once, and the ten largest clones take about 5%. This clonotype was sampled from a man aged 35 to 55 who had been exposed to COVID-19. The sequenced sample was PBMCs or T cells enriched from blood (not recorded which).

CDR3 amino acids: CASSLASGSGEQYF. The CDR3 nucleotides are TGCGCCAGCAGCTTGGCTAGCGGGAGTGGCGAGCAGTACTTC. The chain links TRBV5-1 to TRBJ2-7; 10 bases are a match to TRBD2. Germline V gene sequence: CDR1 SGHRS, CDR2 YFSETQ. Trimming at V came to 0 bases and at J to 6 bases, leaving 3 bases not matched to a gene. The CDR3 loop spans 14 amino acids. Using reference TRBV5-1 and TRBJ2-7 for the parts outside the CDR3, the full variable domain is KAGVTQTPRYLIKTRGQQVTLSCSPISGHRSVSWYQQTPGQGLQFLFEYFSETQRNKGNFPGRFSGRQFSNSRSEMNVSTLELGDSALYLCASSLASGSGEQYFGPGTRLTVT.